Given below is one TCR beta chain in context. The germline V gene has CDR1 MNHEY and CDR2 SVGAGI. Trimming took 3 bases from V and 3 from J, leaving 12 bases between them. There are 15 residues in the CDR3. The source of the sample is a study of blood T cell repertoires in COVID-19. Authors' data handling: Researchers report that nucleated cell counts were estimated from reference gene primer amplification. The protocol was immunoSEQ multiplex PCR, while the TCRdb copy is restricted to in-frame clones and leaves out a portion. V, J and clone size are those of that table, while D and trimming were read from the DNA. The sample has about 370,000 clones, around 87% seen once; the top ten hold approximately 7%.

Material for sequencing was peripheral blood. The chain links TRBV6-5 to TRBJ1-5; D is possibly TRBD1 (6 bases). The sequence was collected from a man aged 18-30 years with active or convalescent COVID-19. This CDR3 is CASSYSQGNNQPQHF. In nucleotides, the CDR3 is TGTGCCAGCAGTTATTCGCAGGGGAACAATCAGCCCCAGCATTTT.